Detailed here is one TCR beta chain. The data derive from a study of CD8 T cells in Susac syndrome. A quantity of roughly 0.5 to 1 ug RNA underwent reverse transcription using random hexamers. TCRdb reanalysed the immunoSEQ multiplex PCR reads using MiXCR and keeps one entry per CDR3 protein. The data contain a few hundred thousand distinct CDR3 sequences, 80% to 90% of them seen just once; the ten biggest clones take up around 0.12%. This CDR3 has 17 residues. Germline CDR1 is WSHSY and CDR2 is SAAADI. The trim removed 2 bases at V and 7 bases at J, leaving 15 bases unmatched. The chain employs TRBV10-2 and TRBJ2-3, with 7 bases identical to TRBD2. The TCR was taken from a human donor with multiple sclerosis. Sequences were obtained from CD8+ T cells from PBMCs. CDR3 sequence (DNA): TGCGCCAGCAGTGAGCACCAATCTAGCGGCCCCAGTAATACGCAGTATTTT. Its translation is CASSEHQSSGPSNTQYF.